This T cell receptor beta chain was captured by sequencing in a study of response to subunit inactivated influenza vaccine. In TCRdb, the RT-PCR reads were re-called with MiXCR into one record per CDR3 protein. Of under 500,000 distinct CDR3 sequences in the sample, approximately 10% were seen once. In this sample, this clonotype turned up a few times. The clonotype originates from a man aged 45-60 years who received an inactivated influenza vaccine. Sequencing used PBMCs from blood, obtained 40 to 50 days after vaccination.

As DNA, the CDR3 is TGTGCCACAGCTCGACACAATGAGCAGTTCTTC. Its translation is CATARHNEQFF. The chain recombines TRBV7-9 with TRBJ2-1; D remains ambiguous. This CDR3 is built from 11 residues. The ends were cut back, 10 bases at V and 5 bases at J, with 9 bases in the middle. Germline V gene lookup returns CDR1 SEHNR and CDR2 FQNEAQ (reference sequence).